Following are 29 T cell receptor beta chains from one sample sequenced in a study of blood T cell repertoires in COVID-19. Sequencing was performed with immunoSEQ multiplex PCR; in TCRdb, only in-frame clones are kept and a portion is missing. Among roughly 250,000 clones listed, about 93% were seen once. The specimen sequenced was PBMCs or T cells enriched from blood (not recorded which). Every receptor here comes from a woman aged 18-29 years who had recovered from COVID-19.

Written as DNA, the CDR3 is TGTGCCAGCAGCTTAGCCCGGGATTTCCAAGGCACCGGGGAGCTGTTTTTT. Translated: CASSLARDFQGTGELFF. The V and J genes are TRBV7-9 and TRBJ2-2; possibly TRBD2 for D (5 bases). Trimming removed 0 bases from V and 4 bases from J, with 15 bases in between. The germline gives CDR1 SEHNR, CDR2 FQNEAQ (reference sequence). The CDR3 runs 17 residues.

The rearrangement joins TRBV27 to TRBJ1-1, with 9 nucleotides matching TRBD1. V lost 6 bases, J lost 5 bases, and 7 bases stayed unmatched. There are 14 residues in the CDR3. Germline-derived CDR1 and CDR2 are MNHEY and SMNVEV (reference sequence). Here the CDR3 reads CASRLTGGGTEAFF. The DNA for the CDR3 is TGTGCCAGCAGACTGACAGGGGGGGGGACTGAAGCTTTCTTT.

The rearrangement links TRBV23-1 to TRBJ2-7; a weak D match, TRBD2 (5 bases). TRBV23-1 is labeled an ORF, and its function is uncertain. Trimming left V 0 bases short and J 3 bases short, with 12 bases between. The CDR3 covers 15 residues. CDR3 sequence (DNA): TGCGCCAGCAGTCAATCGACACCGACTAACTACGAGCAGTACTTC. Translating it yields CASSQSTPTNYEQYF.

The J gene is TRBJ2-7, the V gene TRBV5-1, with TRBD2 matching 7 bases. J lost 5 bases, V lost 4 bases, and 3 bases had no gene match. The CDR3 length is 12 residues. The germline gives CDR1 SGHRS, CDR2 YFSETQ. CDR3 coding DNA: TGCGCCAGCAGCGCGACTAGCCACGAGCAGTACTTC. As protein: CASSATSHEQYF.

The table lists this clone with a count of one. The chain recombines TRBV3-1 (or the pseudogene TRBV3-2) with TRBJ1-2, with D tentatively TRBD1 (6 bases). Trimming left V 2 bases short and J 3 bases short, with 13 bases between. The CDR3 sequence is 15 residues long. Germline V lookup: CDR1 LGHDT, CDR2 YNNKEL (reference sequence). CDR3 DNA: TGTGCCAGCAGCCAACTAGGGGGTAAGGACTATGGCTACACCTTC. As protein: CASSQLGGKDYGYTF.

This clone was seen a handful of times. The chain recombines TRBV11-3 with TRBJ2-5; D uncertain. CDR3 length: 12 residues. Germline V lookup: CDR1 SGHNT, CDR2 YENEEA. V shed 5 bases and J shed 3 bases, with 7 bases lying between them. CDR3 DNA sequence: TGTGCCAGCAGCCAACGGGAAGAGACCCAGTACTTC. Its translation: CASSQREETQYF. The full variable domain, completed using reference TRBV11-3 and TRBJ2-5, is EAGVVQSPRYKIIEKKQPVAFWCNPISGHNTLYWYLQNLGQGPELLIRYENEEAVDDSQLPKDRFSAERLKGVDSTLKIQPAELGDSAVYLCASSQREETQYFGPGTRLLVL.

J is TRBJ2-7 and V is TRBV5-6; perhaps TRBD1 as D (5 bases). Germline CDR1 and CDR2: SGHDT and YYEEEE. The CDR3 runs to 16 residues. V was shortened by 4 bases and J by 2 bases, with 19 bases between the two germline ends. The CDR3 DNA reads TGTGCCAGCAGCCGCCCGCGAGCGCAGGGCACCTACGAGCAGTACTTC. The encoded protein is CASSRPRAQGTYEQYF.

The genes are TRBV27 and TRBJ2-3; TRBD1 matches 9 bases. V trimming: 5 bases; J trimming: 6 bases; junction bases outside the gene matches: 15. The germline V gene has CDR1 MNHEY and CDR2 SMNVEV (reference sequence). The CDR3 length is 17 residues. Here the CDR3 reads CASSLASGTGRKDTQYF. DNA of the CDR3: TGTGCCAGCAGTCTCGCATCGGGGACAGGGCGGAAGGATACGCAGTATTTT.

The chain has TRBV10-3 and TRBJ2-2; 7 positions agree with TRBD2. J gave up 7 bases and V 2 bases, and 7 bases lay outside the gene matches. Germline lookup yields CDR1 ENHRY and CDR2 SYGVKD. The CDR3 runs 15 residues. The CDR3 DNA reads TGTGCCATCAGTGAGGGGACTAAAGTTGGCGGGGAGCTGTTTTTT. Protein product: CAISEGTKVGGELFF.

V and J are TRBV29-1 and TRBJ2-1, with 13 nucleotides matching TRBD2. This CDR3 region has 15 residues. Germline lookup yields CDR1 SQVTM and CDR2 ANQGSEA. V shed 7 bases and J 6 bases; nucleotides not matched to a gene: 9. The CDR3 region has the DNA TGCAGCGCCGGGACTAGCGGGAATGTTGGCAATGAGCAGTTCTTC. It yields the protein CSAGTSGNVGNEQFF.

This clone has only one observation. The chain couples TRBV27 to TRBJ2-7, with D perhaps TRBD2 (8 bases). CDR1 MNHEY and CDR2 SMNVEV come from the germline V gene (reference sequence). Trimming stripped 3 bases from V and 11 bases from J, with 20 bases between. This CDR3 contains 14 residues. CDR3 in DNA: TGTGCCAGCAGTTTTATAGGGGACAGCGGGGGAGAGTACTTC. It codes for CASSFIGDSGGEYF.

The chain links TRBV18 to TRBJ1-1, with D perhaps matching TRBD1 (6 bases). Between the trimmed V and J ends, which lost 11 bases and 0 bases, there was a span of 10 bases. Germline V gene lookup returns CDR1 KGHSH and CDR2 LQKENI. The CDR3 runs 12 residues. CDR3 DNA sequence: TGTGCCGGAAGGGGGTTGAACACTGAAGCTTTCTTT. Protein product: CAGRGLNTEAFF.

The V gene is TRBV29-1, the J gene TRBJ1-2; the D gene is possibly TRBD1 (5 bases). This CDR3 spans 14 amino acids. The germline CDR1 and CDR2 sequences are SQVTM and ANQGSEA. The V end was cut by 4 bases, the J end by 4 bases, with 16 bases between. The CDR3 reads CSVGAGQLFYGYTF. CDR3 coding DNA: TGCAGCGTTGGGGCGGGGCAGCTATTCTATGGCTACACCTTC.

This CDR3 reads CASTDGVYSGNTIYF. For the CDR3, the DNA is TGTGCCAGTACCGATGGAGTCTACTCTGGAAACACCATATATTTT. This sequence joins TRBV19 and TRBJ1-3; D is undetermined. Germline CDR1 reads LNHDA; CDR2 reads SQIVND (reference sequence). The CDR3 covers 15 residues. V lost 7 bases, J lost 0 bases, and 13 bases lay in between.

The chain is built from TRBV3-1 (or the pseudogene TRBV3-2) and TRBJ1-2; D uncertain. This CDR3 spans 13 amino acids. V was trimmed by 1 base and J by 3 bases, leaving 6 bases between them. The germline V gene encodes CDR1 LGHDT and CDR2 YNNKEL (reference sequence). The CDR3 DNA reads TGTGCCAGCAGCCAAGCTTCGGACTATGGCTACACCTTC. This codes for CASSQASDYGYTF.

The chain has TRBV4-1 and TRBJ1-1, with D unclear. V lost 2 bases, J lost 5 bases, and 12 bases lay in between. CDR3 length: 14 residues. The V gene's germline CDR1 is MGHRA and CDR2 YSYEKL. The CDR3 DNA reads TGCGCCAGCAGCCAAAGGCCGGGTAGTACTGAAGCTTTCTTT. This sequence encodes CASSQRPGSTEAFF.

The rearrangement uses TRBV6-4 and TRBJ1-2; possible D gene TRBD1, 5 bases. Germline V gives CDR1 MRHNA, CDR2 SNTAGT. Trimming shortened V by 5 bases and J by 3 bases, and 16 bases separated the two germline ends. The CDR3 has 15 residues. Written as DNA, the CDR3 is TGTGCCAGCAGTCCGACCGGGGGAGGTTACTATGGCTACACCTTC. It yields the protein CASSPTGGGYYGYTF.

In this sample, this clone turned up once. This specimen includes other DNA sequences encoding the same CDR3. The rearrangement joins TRBV7-2 to TRBJ1-2; D is perhaps TRBD1 (5 bases). The germline V gene encodes CDR1 SGHTA and CDR2 FQGNSA. V lost 0 bases and J 2 bases, leaving 7 bases between the germline ends. The CDR3 totals 14 residues. CDR3 bases: TGTGCCAGCAGCTTAGCAGCAGGGAACTATGGCTACACCTTC. Amino acids: CASSLAAGNYGYTF.

This chain connects TRBV2 to TRBJ1-2; no reliable D call. The V gene lost 7 bases and the J gene lost 4 bases, with 19 bases spanning the gap. The CDR3 is 15 residues long. Germline CDR1 SNHLY, CDR2 FYNNEI. CDR3 residues: CASIPSIYSGYGYTF. The CDR3 DNA follows: TGTGCCAGCATACCCTCAATCTATTCTGGCTATGGCTACACCTTC.

V is TRBV18 and J is TRBJ1-1, with D hard to call. V gave up 4 bases and J gave up 3 bases, with 9 bases separating them. This CDR3 spans 13 amino acids. CDR1 is KGHSH, CDR2 LQKENI, per germline. Written as DNA, the CDR3 is TGTGCCAGCTCACAGACGAGGGACACTGAAGCTTTCTTT. Translated, it gives CASSQTRDTEAFF. Full variable domain (rest looked up from reference TRBV18 and TRBJ1-1): NAGVMQNPRHLVRRRGQEARLRCSPMKGHSHVYWYRQLPEEGLKFMVYLQKENIIDESGMPKERFSAEFPKEGPSILRIQQVVRGDSAAYFCASSQTRDTEAFFGQGTRLTVV.

The V gene is TRBV20-1, the J gene TRBJ1-2, with D tentatively TRBD1 (5 bases). Between the trimmed V and J ends, which lost 4 bases and 14 bases, there was a span of 11 bases. The CDR3 has 9 residues. CDR1 is DFQATT, CDR2 SNEGSKA, per germline (reference sequence). The CDR3 DNA follows: TGCAGTGCTACCCCCCAGGGAACCTTC. Translated: CSATPQGTF.

The CDR3 nucleotides read TGTGCCAGCAGTTATGGCGGAGGAAACACCATATATTTT. This sequence encodes CASSYGGGNTIYF. This sequence joins TRBV6-5 and TRBJ1-3; D unresolved. Germline lookup yields CDR1 MNHEY and CDR2 SVGAGI. CDR3 length equals 13 residues. V gave up 3 bases and J gave up 4 bases, with 7 bases separating them.

V usage is TRBV7-9 and J usage is TRBJ2-1, with D possibly being TRBD2 (7 bases). V was trimmed by 3 bases and J by 8 bases, leaving 11 bases between them. The germline V gene has CDR1 SEHNR and CDR2 FQNEAQ (reference sequence). The CDR3 covers 13 residues. CDR3 protein: CASSFRGGDEQFF. The CDR3 nucleotides read TGTGCCAGCAGCTTCAGGGGAGGGGATGAGCAGTTCTTC.

V and J are TRBV29-1 and TRBJ1-6, with D perhaps TRBD1 (5 bases). The V gene lost 6 bases and the J gene lost 9 bases, with 15 bases spanning the gap. Germline V lookup: CDR1 SQVTM, CDR2 ANQGSEA. The CDR3 spans 13 residues. In DNA form, the CDR3 reads TGCAGCGTGGGGACGGGACTTTCTTCACCCCTCCACTTT. This sequence encodes CSVGTGLSSPLHF.

The CDR3, as DNA: TGTGCCAGCAGACGAGGTCCGGGGGGGACTAGTCACACAGATACGCAGTATTTT. Its protein is CASRRGPGGTSHTDTQYF. The chain has TRBV9 and TRBJ2-3; 8 bases are shared with TRBD2. Looked up from germline, CDR1 is SGDLS and CDR2 is YYNGEE. J gave up 2 bases and V 5 bases, and 16 bases lay outside the gene matches. The CDR3 has 18 amino acids.

The J gene is TRBJ1-2, the V gene TRBV12-5; 8 bases match TRBD1. Trimming removed 5 bases from V and 4 bases from J; junction bases left unmatched: 6. The CDR3 is 14 amino acids. CDR1 and CDR2 (germline): LGHNT, FRNRAP. This CDR3 is CASGPGGTGYGYTF. CDR3 sequence (DNA): TGTGCTAGTGGTCCAGGAGGGACAGGCTATGGCTACACCTTC. Together with reference TRBV12-5 and TRBJ1-2, the CDR3 gives the full variable domain: DARVTQTPRHKVTEMGQEVTMRCQPILGHNTVFWYRQTMMQGLELLAYFRNRAPLDDSGMPKDRFSAEMPDATLATLKIQPSEPRDSAVYFCASGPGGTGYGYTFGSGTRLTVV.

V is TRBV10-3 and J is TRBJ2-5, with unresolved D. The germline V and J ends were trimmed by 4 bases and 4 bases, with 7 bases remaining between them. Germline-derived CDR1 and CDR2 are ENHRY and SYGVKD. The CDR3 totals 12 residues. The CDR3 nucleotides are TGTGCCATCAGTGGAGGCAGAGAGACCCAGTACTTC. Protein: CAISGGRETQYF.

Comments on this clone: Other DNA sequences within the sample encode an identical CDR3. The chain combines TRBV12-3 or TRBV12-4 with TRBJ2-2; D remains unclear. The CDR3 covers 12 residues. With 5 bases removed from V and 4 bases from J, the gap between germline ends came to 5 bases. CDR3 in amino acids: CASSPLTGELFF. CDR3 bases: TGTGCCAGCAGTCCCCTCACCGGGGAGCTGTTTTTT.

This chain links TRBV19 with TRBJ2-1; 14 nucleotides line up with TRBD2. This CDR3 comprises 17 residues. J gave up 6 bases and V 9 bases, and 13 bases lay outside the gene matches. Germline assignment: CDR1 LNHDA and CDR2 SQIVND (reference sequence). The CDR3 DNA follows: TGTGCCAGCAATCCGCCAGGACTAGCGGGAGGTTTCAATGAGCAGTTCTTC. Protein sequence: CASNPPGLAGGFNEQFF.